Listed below are T cell receptor beta chains from one sample, sequenced in a study of control samples from healthy donors and cancer patients. Generated by immunoSEQ multiplex PCR, the TCRdb table keeps only in-frame clones and is missing some. The sample has around 100,000 clones; about nine tenths are singletons. The specimen sequenced was blood. These receptors were taken from a woman between 18 and 29 years old in good health. Each CDR3 is given with its conserved first and last residue. Fields, in order: clone size, J gene, CDR3 length, D gene, V gene, CDR3 DNA, CDR3 protein. D genes are given only for firm matches. The size field is filled for only some rows; it gives once, few, many or a size class.

>NA|TRBJ1-2|16|TRBD1|TRBV18
TGTGCCAGCTCCCAATCCGAGGACAGGCGTTTCCCTGGCTACACCTTC
CASSQSEDRRFPGYTF
>NA|TRBJ2-1|17|NA|TRBV11-3
TGTGCCAGCAGCTCGACGACGAGGGGGTTCTCCTACAATGAGCAGTTCTTC
CASSSTTRGFSYNEQFF
>NA|TRBJ2-7|13|NA|TRBV19
TGTGCCAGTAGTCCCGGCCGGGGCTACGAGCAGTACTTC
CASSPGRGYEQYF
>NA|TRBJ2-7|18|TRBD1|TRBV5-5
TGTGCCAGCAGCTTGGTTTCCGAGACAGGGATTATAGCCTACGAGCAGTACTTC
CASSLVSETGIIAYEQYF
>once|TRBJ1-1|19|TRBD1|TRBV3-1/TRBV3-2
TGTGCCAGCAGCCAAGATATTGTGGGACAGGGTCCCATGAACACTGAAGCTTTCTTT
CASSQDIVGQGPMNTEAFF
>NA|TRBJ1-1|13|NA|TRBV6-6
TGTGCCAGCGGAGGAGATACGAACACTGAAGCTTTCTTT
CASGGDTNTEAFF
>NA|TRBJ2-1|12|NA|TRBV11-2
TGTGCCAGCAGCCCCCCGGCGGCCTGGGCGTTCTTC
CASSPPAAWAFF
>NA|TRBJ1-5|15|NA|TRBV6-5
TGTGCCAGCAGCGAGGGCCCCGAAAAAAATCAGCCCCAGCATTTT
CASSEGPEKNQPQHF
>NA|TRBJ1-2|11|NA|TRBV20-1
TGCAGTTTAGGTAGCGTATATGGCTACACCTTC
CSLGSVYGYTF
>once|TRBJ1-2|14|TRBD1|TRBV10-3
TGTGCCATCAGTGGAGGGGAGGGGGCCTATGGCTACACCTTC
CAISGGEGAYGYTF
>NA|TRBJ1-1|16|NA|TRBV7-9
TGTGCCAGCAGCTTAGATCGCTATGGGGGCTCGGCTGAAGCTTTCTTT
CASSLDRYGGSAEAFF
>NA|TRBJ2-2|15|TRBD2|TRBV3-1/TRBV3-2
TGTGCCAGCAGCCAAGAGGGACTAGCGGGCGGGGAGCTGTTTTTT
CASSQEGLAGGELFF